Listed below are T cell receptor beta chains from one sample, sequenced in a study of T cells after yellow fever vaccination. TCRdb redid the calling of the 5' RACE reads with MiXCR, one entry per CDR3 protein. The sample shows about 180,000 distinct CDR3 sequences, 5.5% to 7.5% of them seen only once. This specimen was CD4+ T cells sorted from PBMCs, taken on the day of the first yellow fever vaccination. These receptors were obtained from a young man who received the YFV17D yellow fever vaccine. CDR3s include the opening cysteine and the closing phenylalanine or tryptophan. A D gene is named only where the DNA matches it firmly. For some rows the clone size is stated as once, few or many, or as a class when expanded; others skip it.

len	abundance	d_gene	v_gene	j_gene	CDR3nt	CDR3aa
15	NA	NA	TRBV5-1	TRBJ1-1	TGCGCCAGCAGCTTGGAGAGGGGAGTTAGTACTGAAGCTTTCTTT	CASSLERGVSTEAFF
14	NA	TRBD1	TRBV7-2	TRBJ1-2	TGTGCCAGCAGCTCGGACAGGCAGTTCTATGGCTACACCTTC	CASSSDRQFYGYTF
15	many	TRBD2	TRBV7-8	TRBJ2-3	TGTGCCAGCAGCCGCCCCGGGACTAGCGGAGATACGCAGTATTTT	CASSRPGTSGDTQYF
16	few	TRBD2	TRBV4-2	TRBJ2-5	TGTGCCAGCAGCCAAGATTTAATCGGGGGGGCAGAGACCCAGTACTTC	CASSQDLIGGAETQYF
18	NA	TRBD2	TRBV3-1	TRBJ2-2	TGTGCCAGCAGCCCGTTGACTAGCGGGGGATCGAACACCGGGGAGCTGTTTTTT	CASSPLTSGGSNTGELFF
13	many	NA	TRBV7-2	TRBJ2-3	TGTGCCAGCAGCGACGCCAGGGAGGATACGCAGTATTTT	CASSDAREDTQYF
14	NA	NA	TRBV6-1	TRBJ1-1	TGTGCCAGCACCTCCCCTGGACGGAACACTGAAGCTTTCTTT	CASTSPGRNTEAFF
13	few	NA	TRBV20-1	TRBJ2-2	TGCAGTGCTGGACCCCCCGGGTCCGGGGAGCTGTTTTTT	CSAGPPGSGELFF
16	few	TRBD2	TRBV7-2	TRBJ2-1	TGTGCCAGCAGTTCACAGCGGGGGGCTAAGTACAATGAGCAGTTCTTC	CASSSQRGAKYNEQFF
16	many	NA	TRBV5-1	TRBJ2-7	TGCGCCAGCAGCTTGGCCGTCAGGGTCGGGTCCTACGAGCAGTACTTC	CASSLAVRVGSYEQYF
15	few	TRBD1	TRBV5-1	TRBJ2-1	TGCGCCAGCAGCTTGGGAGGACAGGGGTCCCTTGCGCAGTTCTTC	CASSLGGQGSLAQFF
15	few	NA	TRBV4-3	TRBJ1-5	TGCGCCAGCAGCCCGCAGCGGAATAGCAATCAGCCCCAGCATTTT	CASSPQRNSNQPQHF
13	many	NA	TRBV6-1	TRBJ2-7	TGTGCCAGCAGCCGGACAGAGGGCTACGAGCAGTACTTC	CASSRTEGYEQYF
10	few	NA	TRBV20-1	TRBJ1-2	TGCAGCGCTTCTAACTATGGCTACACCTTC	CSASNYGYTF
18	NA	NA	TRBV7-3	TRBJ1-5	TGTGCCAGCAGCTTAACGCCGACAGGACGGACGATCAATCAGCCCCAGCATTTT	CASSLTPTGRTINQPQHF
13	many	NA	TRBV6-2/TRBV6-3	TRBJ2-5	TGTGCCAGCAGCGAAGGACGGAAAGAGACCCAGTACTTC	CASSEGRKETQYF
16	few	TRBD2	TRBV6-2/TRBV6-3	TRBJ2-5	TGTGCCGCCAACCGGGGGGTAGCGGCGTACCAAGAGACCCAGTACTTC	CAANRGVAAYQETQYF
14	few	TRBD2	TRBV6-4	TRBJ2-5	TGTGCCAGCAAATTGACTAGCGGGTCGGAGACCCAGTACTTC	CASKLTSGSETQYF
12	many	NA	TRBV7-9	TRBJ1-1	TGTGCCAGCAGCCCTGACAGCGTGGAAGCTTTCTTT	CASSPDSVEAFF
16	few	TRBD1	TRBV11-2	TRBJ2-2	TGTGCCAGCAGCTTCGGACAGGGGGTGTTTCCCGGGGAGCTGTTTTTT	CASSFGQGVFPGELFF
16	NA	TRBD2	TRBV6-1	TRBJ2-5	TGTGCCAGCAGCCCACGAGCGGGGGGGCTTGAAGAGACCCAGTACTTC	CASSPRAGGLEETQYF
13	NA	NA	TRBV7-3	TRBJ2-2	TGTGCCAGCAGCTTAAACGTCGCCGGGGAGCTGTTTTTT	CASSLNVAGELFF
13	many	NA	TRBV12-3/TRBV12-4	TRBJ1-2	TGTGCCAGCAGTCGTTCGGTGGAGTATGGCTACACCTTC	CASSRSVEYGYTF
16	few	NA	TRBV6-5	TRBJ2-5	TGTGCCAGCAGTACCTGGACAGCCACGTACCAAGAGACCCAGTACTTC	CASSTWTATYQETQYF
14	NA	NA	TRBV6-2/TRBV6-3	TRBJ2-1	TGTGCCAGCAGTTACTCGAGGAATTACAATGAGCAGTTCTTC	CASSYSRNYNEQFF
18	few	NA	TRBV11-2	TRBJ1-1	TGTGCCAGCAGCCCCCTGGTTGAGGGGCCCATGAGGAACACTGAAGCTTTCTTT	CASSPLVEGPMRNTEAFF
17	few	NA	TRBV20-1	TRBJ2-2	TGCAGTGCTAGAGATGCGGGAAATTGGGACAGTCCCCGGGAGCTGTTTTTT	CSARDAGNWDSPRELFF
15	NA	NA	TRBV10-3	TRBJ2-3	TGTGCCATCAGTGTCCAGGGTAGAGGCACAGATACGCAGTATTTT	CAISVQGRGTDTQYF
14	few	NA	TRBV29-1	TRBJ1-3	TGCAGCGTTGAGCGCGGGGTCTCTGGAAACACCATATATTTT	CSVERGVSGNTIYF
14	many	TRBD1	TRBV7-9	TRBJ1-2	TGTGCCAGCAGCTTTTCCACAGGGGCGGCTGGCTACACCTTC	CASSFSTGAAGYTF
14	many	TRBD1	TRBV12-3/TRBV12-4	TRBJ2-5	TGTGCCAGCAGTCCTTGGACAGGGGGTGAGACCCAGTACTTC	CASSPWTGGETQYF
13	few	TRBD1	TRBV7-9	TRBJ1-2	TGTGCCAGCAGCTTCTACGACAGGGCCGGGGACACCTTC	CASSFYDRAGDTF
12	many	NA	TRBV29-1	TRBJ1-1	TGCAGCATTAGGGTGTTGAACACTGAAGCTTTCTTT	CSIRVLNTEAFF
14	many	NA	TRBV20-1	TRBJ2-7	TGCAGTGCTAGAGATAGTACTGGCTCCTACGAGCAGTACTTC	CSARDSTGSYEQYF
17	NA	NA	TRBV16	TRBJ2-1	TGTGCCAGCAGCCAATTTGGGGGGCTTACCCCCCACAATGAGCAGTTCTTC	CASSQFGGLTPHNEQFF
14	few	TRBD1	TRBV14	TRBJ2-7	TGTGCCAGCAGCCACTTAGGGACAGGCTGGGAGCAGTACTTC	CASSHLGTGWEQYF
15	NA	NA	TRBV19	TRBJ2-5	TGTGCCAGTGTGCCCGCTGGGGCCCCTCAGGAGACCCAGTACTTC	CASVPAGAPQETQYF
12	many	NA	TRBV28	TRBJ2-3	TGTGCCAGCACAGCGAGCACAGATACGCAGTATTTT	CASTASTDTQYF
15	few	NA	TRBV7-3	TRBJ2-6	TGTGCCAGCAGCCCTAACGTTCTAACTGGGAGCGTCCTGACTTTC	CASSPNVLTGSVLTF
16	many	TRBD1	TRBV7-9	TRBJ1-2	TGTGCCAGCAGCTATCGGGACAGGGGGTTCAACTATGGCTACACCTTC	CASSYRDRGFNYGYTF
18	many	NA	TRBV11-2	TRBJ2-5	TGTGCCAGCAGCTTTCTTGGGACTGCCTTCTCGTACCAAGAGACCCAGTACTTC	CASSFLGTAFSYQETQYF
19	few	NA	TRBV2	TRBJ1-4	TGTGCCAGCAGGGACAAAGTGAACCCAAATTCTGCAACTAATGAAAAACTGTTTTTT	CASRDKVNPNSATNEKLFF
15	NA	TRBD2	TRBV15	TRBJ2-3	TGTGCCACCAGCTGGCGACTAGCGGGGACGGATACGCAGTATTTT	CATSWRLAGTDTQYF
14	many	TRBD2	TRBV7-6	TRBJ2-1	TGTGCCAGCTTGCTTCAGCGGGGGAGCAATGAGCAGTTCTTC	CASLLQRGSNEQFF
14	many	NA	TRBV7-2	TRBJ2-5	TGTGCCAGCAGCTTAGTAATGGGTGGGGAGACCCAGTACTTC	CASSLVMGGETQYF